This T cell receptor (beta chain) was sequenced in a study of beta chain features in type 1 diabetes. Study-wide results and caveats: Moderate but significant shortening of TCRB CDR3s was recorded in all four CD4+ subsets from Type 1 diabetes patients.

cDNA synthesis used the whole RNA isolate, giving expressed TCRB sequences. TCRdb's table, derived via immunoSEQ multiplex PCR, lists solely in-frame clones and lacks some. Among about 650,000 clones listed, around an eighth were seen once. Germline V CDR1 and CDR2: MNHEY, SVGAGI. V shed 5 bases and J 1 base; nucleotides not matched to a gene: 5. CDR3 length: 14 amino acids. On this clone itself: Antigen unknown.

Sequencing was done on a sample of naive CD4+ T cells from blood. The sequence derives from a man aged 25 to 40 with type 1 diabetes. The chain carries TRBV6-5 and TRBJ2-7, with 7 bases fitting TRBD1. The CDR3 bases are TGTGCCAGCAGTCCTAGACAGGGTTCCTACGAGCAGTACTTC. Translation: CASSPRQGSYEQYF.